These 15 T cell receptor beta chains originate from one sample sequenced in a study of shared clonotypes between healthy human individuals. Assay: immunoSEQ multiplex PCR; the TCRdb copy retains only in-frame clones and omits some. The data contain approximately 2.4 million clones, around 95% of them singletons. Specimen: naive CD4+ T cells sorted from blood. The sample's subset: CD45RA+ positively selected. The receptors derive from a man younger than 35 in good health.

This clone was counted once. This rearrangement joins TRBV5-4 to TRBJ2-1; D call uncertain. Germline assignment: CDR1 SGHNT and CDR2 YYREEE (reference sequence). The V end lost 0 bases, the J end lost 1 base, and 11 bases lay between the germline ends. The CDR3 sequence is 16 residues long. CDR3 region: CASSLVDTKSYNEQFF. The CDR3 nucleotides are TGTGCCAGCAGCTTGGTCGACACAAAATCCTACAATGAGCAGTTCTTC.

CDR3 DNA: TGTGCCAGCAGCGCTCCAGGGCAATTAATGCCCGGGGAGCTGTTTTTT. Encoded protein: CASSAPGQLMPGELFF. The chain carries TRBV6-6 and TRBJ2-2, with a possible D match to TRBD1 (5 bases). Germline V CDR1 and CDR2: MNHNY, SVGAGI (reference sequence). The CDR3 loop spans 16 amino acids. Trimming took 6 bases from V and 6 from J, leaving 20 bases between them.

V gene TRBV5-4 combines with J gene TRBJ1-1; D possibly corresponds to TRBD1 (6 bases). Looked up from germline, CDR1 is SGHNT and CDR2 is YYREEE (reference sequence). Deletions cut 0 bases from V and 7 bases from J, with 10 bases between. The CDR3 covers 13 residues. In DNA, the CDR3 is TGTGCCAGCAGCTTGGACAGGGCAAATGAAGCTTTCTTT. This codes for CASSLDRANEAFF.

This chain uses TRBV10-3 with TRBJ1-4; 9 positions agree with TRBD1. The germline gives CDR1 ENHRY, CDR2 SYGVKD. Trimming at V came to 6 bases and at J to 5 bases, leaving 13 bases not matched to a gene. The CDR3 spans 17 residues. In nucleotides, the CDR3 is TGTGCCATCAGCAACAGGGGGCGAGGTGGTAAAAATGAAAAACTGTTTTTT. It is translated as CAISNRGRGGKNEKLFF.

The V gene is TRBV2, the J gene TRBJ2-3; D may be TRBD2 (6 bases). This CDR3 has 16 residues. Germline V lookup: CDR1 SNHLY, CDR2 FYNNEI. Trimming pared 6 bases from V and 1 base from J, leaving 17 bases between. The CDR3 DNA is TGTGCCAGCAGCCGAAGCACTAGCTTGGGCACAGATACGCAGTATTTT. Its translation is CASSRSTSLGTDTQYF.

V is TRBV30 and J is TRBJ2-5; 7 bases agree with TRBD2. The CDR3 is made up of 15 amino acids. CDR1 is GTSNPN, CDR2 SVGIG, per germline (reference sequence). With V trimmed by 2 bases and J by 3 bases, 9 bases remained unmatched. The CDR3: CAWSTGGRAEETQYF. CDR3 coding DNA: TGTGCCTGGAGTACGGGAGGTAGAGCAGAAGAGACCCAGTACTTC.

The gene calls are TRBV4-3 and TRBJ2-3; 14 bases are a match to TRBD2. CDR3 size: 21 residues. Germline values: CDR1 LGHNA, CDR2 YSLEER. V gave up 1 base and J gave up 0 bases; unmatched junction bases: 12. Written as DNA, the CDR3 is TGCGCCAGCAGCCAAGTCCCCAGGGGACTAGCGGGAGTTTCGAGCACAGATACGCAGTATTTT. Translated, it gives CASSQVPRGLAGVSSTDTQYF.

The V and J genes are TRBV5-4 and TRBJ2-3; a weak D match, TRBD1 (5 bases). Trimming cost V 3 bases and J 6 bases, with 8 bases left between them. The CDR3 has 12 amino acids. Germline CDR1 is SGHNT and CDR2 is YYREEE (reference sequence). CDR3 DNA sequence: TGTGCCAGCAGCTCTCGACAGGATACGCAGTATTTT. Translated, it gives CASSSRQDTQYF.

Concerning this clone itself: This sample also contains other DNA sequences that code for the same CDR3. The V call is TRBV30, the J call TRBJ2-2; D call uncertain. The CDR3 is 14 amino acids. V dropped 0 bases and J dropped 5 bases, with 10 bases sitting between them. The germline V gene has CDR1 GTSNPN and CDR2 SVGIG (reference sequence). CDR3 bases: TGTGCCTGGAGTGTCCTCAGGACGACCGGGGAGCTGTTTTTT. Translated, it gives CAWSVLRTTGELFF.

This clone was observed a handful of times. CDR3 loop: CASSRDFSQGTQYF. The CDR3 nucleotides read TGTGCCAGCAGCCGGGACTTCTCGCAGGGGACCCAGTACTTC. This chain connects TRBV5-4 to TRBJ2-5, with D tentatively TRBD2 (6 bases). CDR1 is SGHNT, CDR2 YYREEE, per germline (reference sequence). This CDR3 comprises 14 residues. V was trimmed by 4 bases and J by 7 bases, leaving 17 bases between them.

This chain links TRBV6-1 with TRBJ1-3; D might be TRBD1 (5 bases). CDR1 is MNHNS, CDR2 SASEGT, per germline. Deletions cut 4 bases from V and 0 bases from J, with 13 bases between. The CDR3 has 16 residues. In DNA, the CDR3 is TGTGCCAGCAGTGCGGGACCCGGGAGCTCTGGAAACACCATATATTTT. Protein product: CASSAGPGSSGNTIYF.

V gene TRBV2 combines with J gene TRBJ2-1; 8 nucleotides match TRBD2. V gave up 5 bases and J gave up 9 bases; unmatched junction bases: 6. Germline loops: CDR1 SNHLY, CDR2 FYNNEI. There are 13 residues in the CDR3. The CDR3 region has the DNA TGTGCCAGCAGTCGGATAGCGGGACTTGAGCAGTTCTTC. Translation: CASSRIAGLEQFF.

The CDR3 is CASSLESLAGALDTQYF. CDR3 coding DNA: TGTGCCAGCAGCTTAGAATCGTTAGCGGGGGCCTTGGATACGCAGTATTTT. This chain connects TRBV7-2 to TRBJ2-3; 9 bases align to TRBD2. J gave up 6 bases and V 1 base, and 11 bases lay outside the gene matches. The CDR3 sequence is 17 residues long. Germline loops: CDR1 SGHTA, CDR2 FQGNSA.

The chain links TRBV15 to TRBJ1-2; D is perhaps TRBD1 (6 bases). The CDR3 contains 15 residues. The V end lost 2 bases, the J end lost 4 bases, and 14 bases lay between the germline ends. Germline loops: CDR1 LNHNV, CDR2 YYDKDF (reference sequence). The DNA of the CDR3 is TGTGCCACCAGCAGACTCGAATCGACAGGCTATGGCTACACCTTC. Protein sequence: CATSRLESTGYGYTF. The full variable domain, rest sourced from reference TRBV15 and TRBJ1-2, is DAMVIQNPRYQVTQFGKPVTLSCSQTLNHNVMYWYQQKSSQAPKLLFHYYDKDFNNEADTPDNFQSRRPNTSFCFLDIRSPGLGDTAMYLCATSRLESTGYGYTFGSGTRLTVV.

The DNA for the CDR3 is TGTGCCAGCAGCTCCTTGGACATTCTTCAGTACAATGAGCAGTTCTTC. Translating it yields CASSSLDILQYNEQFF. The rearrangement links TRBV11-2 to TRBJ2-1; a possible D gene is TRBD1 (5 bases). V lost 4 bases and J 4 bases, leaving 17 bases between the germline ends. The CDR3 is 16 residues long. In germline, CDR1 is SGHAT, CDR2 FQNNGV.